The present T cell receptor beta chain was sequenced within a study of PD-L1 blockade in urothelial cancer. Overall study: The study recovered a median of around 130,000 T cells per blood sample.

Time point: pretreatment peripheral blood. Here immunoSEQ multiplex PCR was the method, and the copy in TCRdb shows in-frame clones only, minus some. In the table there are 35,000 to 40,000 clones, around four fifths of which are singletons. The V and J ends lost 3 bases and 6 bases, in that order; junction bases with no gene match: 6. The CDR3 is 15 residues long. Germline CDR1 SEHNR, CDR2 FQNEAQ (reference sequence). The sequences come from PBMCs, collected around atezolizumab (anti-PD-L1) treatment. The chain joins TRBV7-9 to TRBJ2-2; 8 bases line up with TRBD1. The receptor was derived from a man aged 55 to 70 with urothelial cancer. Here the CDR3 DNA reads TGTGCCAGCAGCTTTGTACAGGGGGTAGCCGGGGAGCTGTTTTTT. Translating gives CASSFVQGVAGELFF.